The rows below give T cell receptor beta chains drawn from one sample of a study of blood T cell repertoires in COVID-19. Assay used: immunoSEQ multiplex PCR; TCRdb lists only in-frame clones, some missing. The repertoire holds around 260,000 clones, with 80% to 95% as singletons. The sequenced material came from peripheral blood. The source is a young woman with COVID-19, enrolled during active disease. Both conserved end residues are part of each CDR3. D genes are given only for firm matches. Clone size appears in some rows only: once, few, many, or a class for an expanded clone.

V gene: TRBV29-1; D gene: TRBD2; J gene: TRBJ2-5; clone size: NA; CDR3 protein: CSVDLAVYQETQYF; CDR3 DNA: TGCAGCGTTGATCTAGCGGTATACCAAGAGACCCAGTACTTC
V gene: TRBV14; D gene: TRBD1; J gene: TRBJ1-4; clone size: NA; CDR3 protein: CASSQGTGLLEKLFF; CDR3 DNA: TGTGCCAGCAGCCAAGGGACAGGGTTACTTGAAAAACTGTTTTTT
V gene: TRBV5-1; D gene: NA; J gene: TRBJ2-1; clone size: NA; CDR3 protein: CASSLVPGGDYNEQFF; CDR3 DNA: TGCGCCAGCAGCTTGGTTCCGGGGGGCGACTACAATGAGCAGTTCTTC
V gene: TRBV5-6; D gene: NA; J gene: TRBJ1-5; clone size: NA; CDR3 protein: CASSLSQGKGVRNQPQHF; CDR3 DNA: TGTGCCAGCAGCTTGTCGCAGGGGAAGGGGGTTCGCAATCAGCCCCAGCATTTT
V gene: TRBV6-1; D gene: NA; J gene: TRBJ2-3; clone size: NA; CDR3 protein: CASSEVRDTDTQYF; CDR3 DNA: TGTGCCAGCAGTGAAGTGCGCGACACAGATACGCAGTATTTT
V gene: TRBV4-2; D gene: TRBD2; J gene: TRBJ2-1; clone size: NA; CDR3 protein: CASSPDSGSYNEQFF; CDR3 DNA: TGTGCCAGCAGCCCAGATAGCGGGAGCTACAATGAGCAGTTCTTC
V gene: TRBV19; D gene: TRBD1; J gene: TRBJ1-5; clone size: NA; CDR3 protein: CASSQTGGGDQPQHF; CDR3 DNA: TGTGCCAGTAGTCAAACAGGGGGAGGGGATCAGCCCCAGCATTTT
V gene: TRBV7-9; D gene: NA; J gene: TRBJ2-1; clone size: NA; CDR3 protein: CASSSGIMGGVDNEQFF; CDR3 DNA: TGTGCCAGCAGCTCGGGGATAATGGGAGGAGTCGACAATGAGCAGTTCTTC
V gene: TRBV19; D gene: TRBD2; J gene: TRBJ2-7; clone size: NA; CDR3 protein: CASSTYSGHSYEQYF; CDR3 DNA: TGTGCCAGTAGTACCTATAGCGGGCATTCCTACGAGCAGTACTTC
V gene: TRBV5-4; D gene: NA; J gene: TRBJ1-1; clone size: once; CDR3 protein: CASSFAENTEAFF; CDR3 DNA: TGTGCCAGCAGCTTCGCAGAAAACACTGAAGCTTTCTTT
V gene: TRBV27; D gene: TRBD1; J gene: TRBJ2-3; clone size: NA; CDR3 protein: CASSLTAGTVVTDTQYF; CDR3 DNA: TGTGCCAGCAGTTTAACCGCCGGGACAGTAGTCACAGATACGCAGTATTTT
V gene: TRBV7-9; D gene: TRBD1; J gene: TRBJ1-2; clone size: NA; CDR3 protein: CASSRPGTGDGYTF; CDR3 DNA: TGTGCCAGCAGCCGGCCCGGGACAGGGGATGGCTACACCTTC
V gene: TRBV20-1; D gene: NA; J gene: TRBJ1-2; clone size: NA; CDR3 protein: CSASPQGNYGYTF; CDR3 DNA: TGCAGTGCTAGTCCTCAGGGGAACTATGGCTACACCTTC
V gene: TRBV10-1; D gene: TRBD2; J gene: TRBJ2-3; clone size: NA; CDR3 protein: CASSGGGMRDTQYF; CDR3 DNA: TGCGCCAGCAGTGGGGGGGGAATGAGAGATACGCAGTATTTT
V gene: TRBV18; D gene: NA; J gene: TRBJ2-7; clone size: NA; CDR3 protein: CASSPTRDSTYEQYF; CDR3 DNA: TGTGCCAGCTCACCGACTAGGGACAGCACCTACGAGCAGTACTTC
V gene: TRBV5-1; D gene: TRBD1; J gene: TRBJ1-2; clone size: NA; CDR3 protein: CASSMGQGVATF; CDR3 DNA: TGCGCCAGCAGCATGGGACAGGGGGTTGCCACCTTC
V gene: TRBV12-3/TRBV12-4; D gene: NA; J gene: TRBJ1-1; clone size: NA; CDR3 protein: CASSPFSGEAFF; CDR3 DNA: TGTGCCAGCAGTCCCTTCTCGGGGGAAGCTTTCTTT
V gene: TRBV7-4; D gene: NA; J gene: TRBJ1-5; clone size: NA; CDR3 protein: CASTPIFHPNPFSNQPQHF; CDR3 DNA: TGTGCCAGCACTCCAATTTTCCACCCTAATCCATTTAGCAATCAGCCCCAGCATTTT
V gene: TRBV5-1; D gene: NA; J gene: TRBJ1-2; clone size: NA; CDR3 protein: CASSLTGTRLHYGYTF; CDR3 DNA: TGCGCCAGCAGCTTGACCGGGACTCGGCTCCACTATGGCTACACCTTC
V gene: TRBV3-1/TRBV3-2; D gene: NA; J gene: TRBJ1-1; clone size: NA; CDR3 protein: CASSSKTGNTEAFF; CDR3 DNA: TGTGCCAGCAGCTCCAAAACAGGGAACACTGAAGCTTTCTTT
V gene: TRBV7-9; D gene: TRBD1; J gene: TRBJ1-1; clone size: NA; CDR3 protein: CASSSTDRGRAEAFF; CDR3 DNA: TGTGCCAGCAGCTCAACGGACAGGGGGCGGGCTGAAGCTTTCTTT
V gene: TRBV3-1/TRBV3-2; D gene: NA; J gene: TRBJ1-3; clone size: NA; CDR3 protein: CASSFTGISGNTIYF; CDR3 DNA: TGTGCCAGCAGCTTTACAGGGATTTCCGGAAACACCATATATTTT